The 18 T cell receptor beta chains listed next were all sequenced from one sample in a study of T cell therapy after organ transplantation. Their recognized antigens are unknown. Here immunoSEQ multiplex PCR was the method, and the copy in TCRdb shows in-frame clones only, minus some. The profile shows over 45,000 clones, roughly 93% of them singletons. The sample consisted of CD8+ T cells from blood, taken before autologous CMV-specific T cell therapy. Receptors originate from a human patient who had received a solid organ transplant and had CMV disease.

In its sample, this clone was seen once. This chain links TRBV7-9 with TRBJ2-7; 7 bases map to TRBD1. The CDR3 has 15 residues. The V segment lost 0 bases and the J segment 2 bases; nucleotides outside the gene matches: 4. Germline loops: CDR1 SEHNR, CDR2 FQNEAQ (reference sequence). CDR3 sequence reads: CASSLASGQTYEQYF. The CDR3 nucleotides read TGTGCCAGCAGCTTAGCCTCGGGACAGACCTACGAGCAGTACTTC.

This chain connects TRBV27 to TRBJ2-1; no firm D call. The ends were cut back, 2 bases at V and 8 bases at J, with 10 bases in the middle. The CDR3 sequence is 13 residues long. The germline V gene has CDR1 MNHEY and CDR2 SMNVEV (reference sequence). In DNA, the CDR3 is TGTGCCAGCAGTTTAGAGTCGTTCGATGAGCAGTTCTTC. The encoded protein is CASSLESFDEQFF.

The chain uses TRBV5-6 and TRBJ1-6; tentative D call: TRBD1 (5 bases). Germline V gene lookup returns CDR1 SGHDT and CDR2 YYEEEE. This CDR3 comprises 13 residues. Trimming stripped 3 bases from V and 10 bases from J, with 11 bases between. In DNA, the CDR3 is TGTGCCAGCAGCTCGGCCCAGGGATCACCCCTCCACTTT. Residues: CASSSAQGSPLHF.

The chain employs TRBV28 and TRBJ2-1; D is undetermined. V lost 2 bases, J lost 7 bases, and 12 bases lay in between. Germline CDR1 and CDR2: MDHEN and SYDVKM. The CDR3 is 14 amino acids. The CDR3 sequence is CASSLLRMGNEQFF. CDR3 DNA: TGTGCCAGCAGTTTACTCCGAATGGGAAATGAGCAGTTCTTC.

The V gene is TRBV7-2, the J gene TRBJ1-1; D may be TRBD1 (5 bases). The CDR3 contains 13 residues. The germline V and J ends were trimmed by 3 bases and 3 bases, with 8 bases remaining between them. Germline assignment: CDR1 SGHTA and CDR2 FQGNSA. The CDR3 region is CASSLRGDTEAFF. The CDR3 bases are TGTGCCAGCAGCTTGAGGGGTGACACTGAAGCTTTCTTT.

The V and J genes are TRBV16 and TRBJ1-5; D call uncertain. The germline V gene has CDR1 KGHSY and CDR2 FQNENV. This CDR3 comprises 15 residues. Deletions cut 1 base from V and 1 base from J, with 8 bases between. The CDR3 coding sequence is TGTGCCAGCAGCCAATTTGGGTCCAGCAATCAGCCCCAGCATTTT. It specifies CASSQFGSSNQPQHF.

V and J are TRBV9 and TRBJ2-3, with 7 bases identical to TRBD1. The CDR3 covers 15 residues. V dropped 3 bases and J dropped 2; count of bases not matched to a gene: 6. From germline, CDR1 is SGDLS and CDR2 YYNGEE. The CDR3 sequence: CASSDWDSFTDTQYF. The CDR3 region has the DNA TGTGCCAGCAGCGATTGGGACAGCTTCACAGATACGCAGTATTTT.

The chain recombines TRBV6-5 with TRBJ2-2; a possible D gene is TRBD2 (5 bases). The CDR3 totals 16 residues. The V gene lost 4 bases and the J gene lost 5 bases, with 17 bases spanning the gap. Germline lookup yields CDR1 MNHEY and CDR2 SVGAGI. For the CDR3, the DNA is TGTGCCAGCAGTTCATCGGAAGGACTGGCAACCGGGGAGCTGTTTTTT. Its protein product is CASSSSEGLATGELFF.

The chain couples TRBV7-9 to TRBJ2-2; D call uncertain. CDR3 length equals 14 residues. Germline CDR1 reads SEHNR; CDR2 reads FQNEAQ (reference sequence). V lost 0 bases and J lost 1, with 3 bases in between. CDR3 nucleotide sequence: TGTGCCAGCAGCTTAGCGGGGAACACCGGGGAGCTGTTTTTT. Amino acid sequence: CASSLAGNTGELFF.

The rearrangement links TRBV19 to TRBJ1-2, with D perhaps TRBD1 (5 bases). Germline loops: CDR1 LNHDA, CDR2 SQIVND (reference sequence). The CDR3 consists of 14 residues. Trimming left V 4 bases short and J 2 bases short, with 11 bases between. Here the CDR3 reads CASSTDGGNYGYTF. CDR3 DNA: TGTGCCAGTAGTACGGACGGGGGGAACTATGGCTACACCTTC.

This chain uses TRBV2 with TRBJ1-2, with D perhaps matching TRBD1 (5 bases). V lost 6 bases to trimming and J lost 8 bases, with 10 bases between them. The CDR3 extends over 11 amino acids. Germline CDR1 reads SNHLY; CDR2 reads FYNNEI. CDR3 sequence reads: CASSAGYGYTF. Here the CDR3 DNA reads TGTGCCAGCAGCGCAGGGTACGGCTACACCTTC.

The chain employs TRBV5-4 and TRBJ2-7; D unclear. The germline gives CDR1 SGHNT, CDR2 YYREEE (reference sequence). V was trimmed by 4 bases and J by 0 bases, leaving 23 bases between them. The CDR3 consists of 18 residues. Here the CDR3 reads CASSPATPAASSSYEQYF. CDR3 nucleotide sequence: TGTGCCAGCAGCCCGGCCACCCCGGCAGCCTCAAGCTCCTACGAGCAGTACTTC.

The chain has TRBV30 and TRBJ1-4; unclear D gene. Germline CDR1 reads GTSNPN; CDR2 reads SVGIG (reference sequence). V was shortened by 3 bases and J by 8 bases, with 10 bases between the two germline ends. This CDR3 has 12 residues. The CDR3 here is CAWRGWPEKLFF. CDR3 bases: TGTGCCTGGAGAGGGTGGCCCGAAAAACTGTTTTTT.

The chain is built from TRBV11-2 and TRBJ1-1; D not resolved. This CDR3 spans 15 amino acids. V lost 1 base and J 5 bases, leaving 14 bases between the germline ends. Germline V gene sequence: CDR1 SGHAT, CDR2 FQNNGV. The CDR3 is CASSLAFGLGTEAFF. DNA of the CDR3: TGTGCCAGCAGCTTAGCATTCGGGTTGGGGACTGAAGCTTTCTTT.

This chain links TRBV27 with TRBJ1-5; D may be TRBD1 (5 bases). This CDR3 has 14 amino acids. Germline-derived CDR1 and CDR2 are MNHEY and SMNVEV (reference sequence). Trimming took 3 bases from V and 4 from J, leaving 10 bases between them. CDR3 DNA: TGTGCCAGCAGTTTCAGGGCCTTTAATCAGCCCCAGCATTTT. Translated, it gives CASSFRAFNQPQHF.

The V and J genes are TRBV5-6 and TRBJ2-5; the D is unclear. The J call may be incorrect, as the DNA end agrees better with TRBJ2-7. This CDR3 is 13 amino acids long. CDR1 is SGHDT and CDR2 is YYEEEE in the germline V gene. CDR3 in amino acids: CASSLGSSYEQYF. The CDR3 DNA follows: TGTGCCAGCAGCTTGGGGAGCTCCTACGAGCAGTACTTC.

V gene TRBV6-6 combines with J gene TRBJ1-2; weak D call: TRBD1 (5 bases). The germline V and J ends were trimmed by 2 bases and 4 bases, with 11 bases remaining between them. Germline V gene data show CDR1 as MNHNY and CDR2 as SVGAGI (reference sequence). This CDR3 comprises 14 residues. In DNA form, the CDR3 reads TGTGCCAGCAGTTACAGTCAGGGAGGCTATGGCTACACCTTC. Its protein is CASSYSQGGYGYTF.

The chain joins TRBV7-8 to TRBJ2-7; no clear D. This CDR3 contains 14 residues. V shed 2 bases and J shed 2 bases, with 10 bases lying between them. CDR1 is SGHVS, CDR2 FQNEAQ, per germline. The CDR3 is CASSLSTGAYEQYF. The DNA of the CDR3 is TGTGCCAGCAGCTTAAGCACTGGAGCCTACGAGCAGTACTTC.